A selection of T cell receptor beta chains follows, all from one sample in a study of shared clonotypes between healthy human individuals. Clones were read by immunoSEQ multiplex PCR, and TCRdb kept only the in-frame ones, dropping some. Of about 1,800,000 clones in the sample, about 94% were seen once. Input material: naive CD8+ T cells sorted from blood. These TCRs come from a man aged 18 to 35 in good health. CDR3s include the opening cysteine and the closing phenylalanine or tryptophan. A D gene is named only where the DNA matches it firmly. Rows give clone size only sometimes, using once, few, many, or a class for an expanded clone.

cdr3_aa: CASSIGGPGEQYF
cdr3_nt: TGTGCCAGTAGTATAGGCGGACCGGGCGAGCAGTACTTC
d_call: -
j_call: TRBJ2-7
clone_size: -
cdr3_length: 13
v_call: TRBV19

cdr3_aa: CASQGQGNTGELFF
cdr3_nt: TGTGCCAGCCAAGGACAGGGGAACACCGGGGAGCTGTTTTTT
d_call: TRBD1
j_call: TRBJ2-2
clone_size: -
cdr3_length: 14
v_call: TRBV6-5

cdr3_aa: CASSEPGQGSLGSPLHF
cdr3_nt: TGTGCCAGCAGTGAGCCGGGACAGGGATCACTAGGTTCACCCCTCCACTTT
d_call: TRBD1
j_call: TRBJ1-6
clone_size: -
cdr3_length: 17
v_call: TRBV6-1

cdr3_aa: CASSYEGSNYNEQFF
cdr3_nt: TGTGCCAGCAGTTACGAGGGCAGCAATTACAATGAGCAGTTCTTC
d_call: -
j_call: TRBJ2-1
clone_size: -
cdr3_length: 15
v_call: TRBV6-6

cdr3_aa: CASRKDRVLQETQYF
cdr3_nt: TGTGCCAGCAGGAAGGACAGGGTGCTACAAGAGACCCAGTACTTC
d_call: TRBD1
j_call: TRBJ2-5
clone_size: -
cdr3_length: 15
v_call: TRBV6-1

cdr3_aa: CASSSPDNAQYYTEAFF
cdr3_nt: TGTGCCAGCAGCTCGCCTGACAACGCCCAGTACTATACTGAAGCTTTCTTT
d_call: -
j_call: TRBJ1-1
clone_size: -
cdr3_length: 17
v_call: TRBV7-8

cdr3_aa: CASSPGTSAIATNEKLFF
cdr3_nt: TGCGCCAGCAGCCCAGGGACCAGCGCAATTGCAACTAATGAAAAACTGTTTTTT
d_call: -
j_call: TRBJ1-4
clone_size: -
cdr3_length: 18
v_call: TRBV5-1

cdr3_aa: CASSYSNGRTLTF
cdr3_nt: TGTGCCAGCAGTTACTCAAACGGCAGGACCCTTACTTTT
d_call: -
j_call: TRBJ1-4
clone_size: -
cdr3_length: 13
v_call: TRBV6-5

cdr3_aa: CSALTLYEQYF
cdr3_nt: TGCAGTGCCTTGACATTGTACGAGCAGTACTTC
d_call: -
j_call: TRBJ2-7
clone_size: -
cdr3_length: 11
v_call: TRBV20-1

cdr3_aa: CASSIVGSGTEAFF
cdr3_nt: TGTGCCAGTAGTATAGTAGGCAGCGGCACTGAAGCTTTCTTT
d_call: -
j_call: TRBJ1-1
clone_size: -
cdr3_length: 14
v_call: TRBV19

cdr3_aa: CASTQGGTEAFF
cdr3_nt: TGTGCCAGCACCCAAGGGGGCACTGAAGCTTTCTTT
d_call: -
j_call: TRBJ1-1
clone_size: -
cdr3_length: 12
v_call: TRBV6-1

cdr3_aa: CASSLEYF
cdr3_nt: TGCGCCAGCAGCTTGGAGTACTTC
d_call: -
j_call: TRBJ2-7
clone_size: once
cdr3_length: 8
v_call: TRBV5-1

cdr3_aa: CASSLRGQVETQYF
cdr3_nt: TGTGCCAGCAGTTTAAGGGGGCAGGTAGAGACCCAGTACTTC
d_call: TRBD1
j_call: TRBJ2-5
clone_size: -
cdr3_length: 14
v_call: TRBV27

cdr3_aa: CASSEDGTGGGYGYTF
cdr3_nt: TGTGCCAGCAGTGAAGATGGAACAGGGGGAGGATATGGCTACACCTTC
d_call: TRBD1
j_call: TRBJ1-2
clone_size: -
cdr3_length: 16
v_call: TRBV2

cdr3_aa: CASSSTQAGAYEQYF
cdr3_nt: TGTGCCAGCAGTTCAACCCAAGCGGGAGCCTACGAGCAGTACTTC
d_call: TRBD2
j_call: TRBJ2-7
clone_size: -
cdr3_length: 15
v_call: TRBV27

cdr3_aa: CASSLSPGTAYEQYF
cdr3_nt: TGTGCCAGCAGTTTATCGCCCGGGACAGCCTACGAGCAGTACTTC
d_call: TRBD1
j_call: TRBJ2-7
clone_size: -
cdr3_length: 15
v_call: TRBV27

cdr3_aa: CASSLSTQGRGYGYTF
cdr3_nt: TGTGCCAGCAGCTTGTCGACTCAGGGGCGGGGCTATGGCTACACCTTC
d_call: -
j_call: TRBJ1-2
clone_size: once
cdr3_length: 16
v_call: TRBV13

cdr3_aa: CASSVLAYSTDTQYF
cdr3_nt: TGTGCCAGCAGTGTGCTAGCGTATAGCACAGATACGCAGTATTTT
d_call: -
j_call: TRBJ2-3
clone_size: -
cdr3_length: 15
v_call: TRBV2